This T cell receptor (beta chain) was recovered during a study of cytomegalovirus exposure and HLA in healthy donors. Findings and caveats of the study: The study designated 150 to 200 TCR beta chains cytomegalovirus-associated. High specificity and sensitivity for cytomegalovirus status were reported for the classifier.

As concerns this clone: The antigen remains unidentified.

60 Vbeta and 13 Jbeta primers were used in PCR. Produced via immunoSEQ multiplex PCR; TCRdb's table is partial and in-frame only. The sample table sets out 130,000 or so clones. Germline CDR1 reads SGHRS; CDR2 reads YFSETQ. The trim removed 0 bases at V and 5 bases at J, leaving 8 bases unmatched. The CDR3 sequence is 18 residues long. This cohort consisted of healthy bone marrow donors. J is TRBJ2-1 and V is TRBV5-1; 13 nucleotides align to TRBD2. Material for sequencing was PBMCs. This TCR derives from a man between 18 and 35 years old in good health and CMV-seronegative. As DNA, the CDR3 is TGCGCCAGCAGCTTGGAGAGACTAGCGGGGGGCAACGACAATGAGCAGTTCTTC. Translating gives CASSLERLAGGNDNEQFF. Full variable domain (outside the CDR3, taken from reference TRBV5-1 and TRBJ2-1): KAGVTQTPRYLIKTRGQQVTLSCSPISGHRSVSWYQQTPGQGLQFLFEYFSETQRNKGNFPGRFSGRQFSNSRSEMNVSTLELGDSALYLCASSLERLAGGNDNEQFFGPGTRLTVL.